The TCR beta chain under discussion was sequenced for a study of tumor-infiltrating lymphocytes in primary liver carcinoma. The CDR3 is 15 amino acids. The germline V gene encodes CDR1 SGHVS and CDR2 FQNEAQ. Findings of the study overall: When set against blood, tumors had a significantly higher top-250-clone fraction (p = 0.039).

A constant-region primer primed TCR beta cDNA synthesis from 400 to 600 ng of total RNA. Slightly modified ARM-PCR, run as three nested multiplex PCR rounds, produced the TCR beta libraries. TRBV1-TRBV30 forward primers paired with a C-beta reverse primer drove the first two PCR rounds, roughly 10 cycles each. TCRdb reprocessed the multiplex PCR reads with MiXCR, giving one entry per CDR3 protein. Of tens of thousands of distinct CDR3 sequences listed, 75% are singletons. This clonotype was seen only a few times. The target antigen is unknown. Its ends do not fully match the called genes, so a read error is possible. Without any cell sorting, roughly 20-30 mg of bulk tissue yielded co-extracted RNA and DNA.

The sample comprised tumor-adjacent normal liver tissue. This clonotype was obtained from a man in his forties with primary liver carcinoma and hepatitis B virus infection. J is TRBJ1-3 and V is TRBV7-8, with D possibly being TRBD1 (6 bases). The CDR3 loop is CASSSGQSSGNTICF. The CDR3 DNA is TGTGCCAGCAGCTCTGGACAGAGCTCTGGAAACACCATATGTTTT.